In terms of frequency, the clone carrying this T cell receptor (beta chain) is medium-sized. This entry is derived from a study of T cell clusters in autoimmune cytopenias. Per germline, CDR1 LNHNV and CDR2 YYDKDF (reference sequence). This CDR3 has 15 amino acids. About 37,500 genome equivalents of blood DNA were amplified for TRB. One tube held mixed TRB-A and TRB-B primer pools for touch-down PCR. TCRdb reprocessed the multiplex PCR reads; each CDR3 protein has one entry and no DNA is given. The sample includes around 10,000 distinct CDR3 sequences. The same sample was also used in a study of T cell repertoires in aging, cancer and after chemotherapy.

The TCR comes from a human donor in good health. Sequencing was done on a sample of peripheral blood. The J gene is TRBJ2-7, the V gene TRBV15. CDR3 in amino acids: CATSRDFGTTYEQYF. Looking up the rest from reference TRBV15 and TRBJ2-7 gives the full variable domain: DAMVIQNPRYQVTQFGKPVTLSCSQTLNHNVMYWYQQKSSQAPKLLFHYYDKDFNNEADTPDNFQSRRPNTSFCFLDIRSPGLGDTAMYLCATSRDFGTTYEQYFGPGTRLTVT.